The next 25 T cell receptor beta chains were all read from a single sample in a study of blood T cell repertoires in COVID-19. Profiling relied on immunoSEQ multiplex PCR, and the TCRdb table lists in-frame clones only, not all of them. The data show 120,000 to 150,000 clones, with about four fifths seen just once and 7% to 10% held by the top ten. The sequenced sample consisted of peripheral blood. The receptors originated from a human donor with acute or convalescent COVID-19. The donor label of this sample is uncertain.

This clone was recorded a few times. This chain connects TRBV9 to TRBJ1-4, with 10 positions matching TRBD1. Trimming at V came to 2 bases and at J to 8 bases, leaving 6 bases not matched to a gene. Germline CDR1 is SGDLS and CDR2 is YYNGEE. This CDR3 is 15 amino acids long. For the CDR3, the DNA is TGTGCCAGCAGCGTTACCGGGACAGGGGAAGAAAAACTGTTTTTT. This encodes CASSVTGTGEEKLFF.

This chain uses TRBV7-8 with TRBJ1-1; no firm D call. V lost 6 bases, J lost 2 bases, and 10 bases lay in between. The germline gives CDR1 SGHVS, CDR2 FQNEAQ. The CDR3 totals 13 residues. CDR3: CASRRGPNTEAFF. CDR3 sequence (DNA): TGTGCCAGCAGACGAGGGCCTAACACTGAAGCTTTCTTT.

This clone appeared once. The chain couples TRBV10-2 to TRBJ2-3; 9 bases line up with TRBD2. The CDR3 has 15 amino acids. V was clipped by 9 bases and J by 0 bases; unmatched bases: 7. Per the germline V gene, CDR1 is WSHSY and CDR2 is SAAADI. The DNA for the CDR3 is TGCGCCAGTTTAGGAGCGGGGGGCAGCACAGATACGCAGTATTTT. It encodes CASLGAGGSTDTQYF.

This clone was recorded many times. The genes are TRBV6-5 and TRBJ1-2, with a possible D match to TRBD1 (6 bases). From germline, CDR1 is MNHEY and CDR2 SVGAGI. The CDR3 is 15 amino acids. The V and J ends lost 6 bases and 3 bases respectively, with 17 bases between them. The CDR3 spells CASSSGQTLDYGYTF. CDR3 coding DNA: TGTGCCAGCAGCTCCGGACAGACACTTGACTATGGCTACACCTTC.

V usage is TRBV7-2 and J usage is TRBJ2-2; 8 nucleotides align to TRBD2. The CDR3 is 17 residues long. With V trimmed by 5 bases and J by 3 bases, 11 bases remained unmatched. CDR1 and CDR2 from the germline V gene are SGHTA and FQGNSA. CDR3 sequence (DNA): TGTGCCAGCAGCCCGCGGGGGCGGGGGGCTTACACCGGGGAGCTGTTTTTT. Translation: CASSPRGRGAYTGELFF.

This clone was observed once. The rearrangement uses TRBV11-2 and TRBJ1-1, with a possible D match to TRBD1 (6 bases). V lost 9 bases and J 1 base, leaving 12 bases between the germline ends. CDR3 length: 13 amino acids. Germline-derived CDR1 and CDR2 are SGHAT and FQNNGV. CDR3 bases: TGTGCCAGTCTACTAGGGGGGAACACTGAAGCTTTCTTT. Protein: CASLLGGNTEAFF.

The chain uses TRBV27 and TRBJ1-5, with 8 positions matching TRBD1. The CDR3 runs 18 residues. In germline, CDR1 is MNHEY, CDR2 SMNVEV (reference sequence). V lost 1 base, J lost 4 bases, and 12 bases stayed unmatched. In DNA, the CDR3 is TGTGCCAGCAGTTTATTGGCCCCCCAGGGGGCGAGAAATCAGCCCCAGCATTTT. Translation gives CASSLLAPQGARNQPQHF.

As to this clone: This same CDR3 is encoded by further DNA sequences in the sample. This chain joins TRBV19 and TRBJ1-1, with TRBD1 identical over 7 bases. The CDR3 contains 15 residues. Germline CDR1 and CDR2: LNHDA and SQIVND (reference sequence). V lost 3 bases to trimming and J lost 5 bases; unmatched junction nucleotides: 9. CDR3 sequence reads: CASSIDYRGGTEAFF. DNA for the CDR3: TGTGCCAGTAGTATCGACTACAGGGGTGGGACTGAAGCTTTCTTT.

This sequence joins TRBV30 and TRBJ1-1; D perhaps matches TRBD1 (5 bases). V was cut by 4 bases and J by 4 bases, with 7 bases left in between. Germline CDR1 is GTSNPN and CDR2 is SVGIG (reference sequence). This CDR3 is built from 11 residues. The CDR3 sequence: CAWNGGTEAFF. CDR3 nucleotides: TGTGCCTGGAACGGGGGCACTGAAGCTTTCTTT.

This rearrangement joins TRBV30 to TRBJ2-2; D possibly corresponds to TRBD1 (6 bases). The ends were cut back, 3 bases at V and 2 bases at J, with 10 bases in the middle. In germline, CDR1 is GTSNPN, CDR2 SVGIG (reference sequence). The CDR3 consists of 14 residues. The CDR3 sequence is CAWSGQLNTGELFF. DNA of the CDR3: TGTGCCTGGAGCGGACAGTTAAACACCGGGGAGCTGTTTTTT.

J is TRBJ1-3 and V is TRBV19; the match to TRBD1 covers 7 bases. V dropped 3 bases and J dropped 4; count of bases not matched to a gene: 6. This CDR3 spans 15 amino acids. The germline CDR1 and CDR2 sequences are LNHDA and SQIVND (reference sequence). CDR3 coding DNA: TGTGCCAGTAGTATCGGGGGACAGCGAGGAAACACCATATATTTT. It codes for CASSIGGQRGNTIYF.

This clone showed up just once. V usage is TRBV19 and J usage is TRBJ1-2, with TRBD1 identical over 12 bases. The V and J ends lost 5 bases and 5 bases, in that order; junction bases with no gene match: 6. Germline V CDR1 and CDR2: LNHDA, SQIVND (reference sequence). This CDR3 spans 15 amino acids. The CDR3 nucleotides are TGTGCCAGTAGTTCCGGGACAGGGGGCGTATATGGCTACACCTTC. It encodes CASSSGTGGVYGYTF.

The CDR3 coding sequence is TGTGCCAGCAGCCAACGAGGGGGTAGAGGAGATACGCAGTATTTT. As protein: CASSQRGGRGDTQYF. The V call is TRBV7-3, the J call TRBJ2-3, with D possibly being TRBD1 (6 bases). Trimming left V 5 bases short and J 5 bases short, with 17 bases between. The CDR3 is 15 amino acids. CDR1 and CDR2 from the germline V gene are SGHTA and FQGTGA.

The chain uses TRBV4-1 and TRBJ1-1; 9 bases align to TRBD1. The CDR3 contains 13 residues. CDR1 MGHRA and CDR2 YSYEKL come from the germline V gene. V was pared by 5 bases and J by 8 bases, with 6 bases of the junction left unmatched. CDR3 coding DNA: TGCGCCAGCAGCGACAGGGGGAACTCCGAAGCTTTCTTT. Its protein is CASSDRGNSEAFF.

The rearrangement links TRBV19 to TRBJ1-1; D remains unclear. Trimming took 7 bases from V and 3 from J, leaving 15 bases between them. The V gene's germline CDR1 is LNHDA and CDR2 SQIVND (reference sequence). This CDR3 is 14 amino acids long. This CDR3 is CASTQAHGYTEAFF. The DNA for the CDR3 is TGTGCCAGTACTCAGGCCCACGGTTACACTGAAGCTTTCTTT.

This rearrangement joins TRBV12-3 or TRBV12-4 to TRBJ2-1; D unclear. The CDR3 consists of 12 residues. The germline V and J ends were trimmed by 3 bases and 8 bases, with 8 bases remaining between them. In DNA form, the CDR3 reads TGTGCCAGCAGTTTGACCGGAGATGAGCAGTTCTTC. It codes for CASSLTGDEQFF.

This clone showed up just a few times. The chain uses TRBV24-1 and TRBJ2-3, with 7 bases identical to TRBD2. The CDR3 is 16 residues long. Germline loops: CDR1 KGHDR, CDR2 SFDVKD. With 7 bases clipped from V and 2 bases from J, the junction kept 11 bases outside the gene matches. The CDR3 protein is CATSLGGGRSTDTQYF. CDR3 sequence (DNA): TGTGCCACCAGCCTTGGGGGGGGGAGGTCCACAGATACGCAGTATTTT.

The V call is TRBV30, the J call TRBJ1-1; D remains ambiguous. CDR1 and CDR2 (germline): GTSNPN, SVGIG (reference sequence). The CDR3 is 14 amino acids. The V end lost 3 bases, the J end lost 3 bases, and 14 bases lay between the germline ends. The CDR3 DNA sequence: TGTGCCTGGAGGTCGGGTAGGTGGGACACTGAAGCTTTCTTT. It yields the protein CAWRSGRWDTEAFF.

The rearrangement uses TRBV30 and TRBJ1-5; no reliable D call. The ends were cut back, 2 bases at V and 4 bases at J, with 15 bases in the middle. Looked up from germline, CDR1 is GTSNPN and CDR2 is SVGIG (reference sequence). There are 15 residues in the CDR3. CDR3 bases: TGTGCCTGGAGTTCCCGAAAGACACATAATCAGCCCCAGCATTTT. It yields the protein CAWSSRKTHNQPQHF. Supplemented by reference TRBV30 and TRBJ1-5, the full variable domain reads SQTIHQWPATLVQPVGSPLSLECTVEGTSNPNLYWYRQAAGRGLQLLFYSVGIGQISSEVPQNLSASRPQDRQFILSSKKLLLSDSGFYLCAWSSRKTHNQPQHFGDGTRLSIL.

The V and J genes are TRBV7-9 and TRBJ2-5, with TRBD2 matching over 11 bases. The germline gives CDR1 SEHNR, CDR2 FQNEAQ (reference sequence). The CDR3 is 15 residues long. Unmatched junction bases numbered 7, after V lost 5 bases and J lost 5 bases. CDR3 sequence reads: CASSLSGGAYETQYF. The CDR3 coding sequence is TGTGCCAGCAGCCTTAGCGGGGGGGCCTACGAGACCCAGTACTTC.

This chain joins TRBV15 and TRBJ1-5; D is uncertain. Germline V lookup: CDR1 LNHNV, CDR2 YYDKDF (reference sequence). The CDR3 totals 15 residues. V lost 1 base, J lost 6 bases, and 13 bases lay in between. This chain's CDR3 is CATSRAGEGIQPQHF. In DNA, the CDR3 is TGTGCCACCAGCAGAGCTGGGGAGGGAATTCAGCCCCAGCATTTT. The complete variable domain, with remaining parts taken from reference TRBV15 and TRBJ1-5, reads DAMVIQNPRYQVTQFGKPVTLSCSQTLNHNVMYWYQQKSSQAPKLLFHYYDKDFNNEADTPDNFQSRRPNTSFCFLDIRSPGLGDTAMYLCATSRAGEGIQPQHFGDGTRLSIL.

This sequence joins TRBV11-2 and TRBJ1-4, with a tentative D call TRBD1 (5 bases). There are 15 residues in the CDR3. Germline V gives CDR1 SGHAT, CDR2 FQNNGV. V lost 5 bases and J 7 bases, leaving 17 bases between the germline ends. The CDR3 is CASSPTGGESEKLFF. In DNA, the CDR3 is TGTGCCAGCAGCCCTACAGGTGGCGAAAGTGAAAAACTGTTTTTT. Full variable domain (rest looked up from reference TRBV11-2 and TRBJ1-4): EAGVAQSPRYKIIEKRQSVAFWCNPISGHATLYWYQQILGQGPKLLIQFQNNGVVDDSQLPKDRFSAERLKGVDSTLKIQPAKLEDSAVYLCASSPTGGESEKLFFGSGTQLSVL.

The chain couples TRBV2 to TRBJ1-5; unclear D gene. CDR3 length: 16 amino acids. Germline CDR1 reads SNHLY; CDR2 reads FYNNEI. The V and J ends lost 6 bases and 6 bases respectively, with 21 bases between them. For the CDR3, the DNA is TGTGCCAGCAGATCCGGGCCCTCAGCGGGCACTCAGCCCCAGCATTTT. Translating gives CASRSGPSAGTQPQHF.

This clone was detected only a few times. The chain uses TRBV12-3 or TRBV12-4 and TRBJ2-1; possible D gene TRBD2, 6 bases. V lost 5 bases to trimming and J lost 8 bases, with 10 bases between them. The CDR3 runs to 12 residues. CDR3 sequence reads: CASSVLAHEQFF. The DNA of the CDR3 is TGTGCCAGCAGTGTACTAGCCCATGAGCAGTTCTTC.

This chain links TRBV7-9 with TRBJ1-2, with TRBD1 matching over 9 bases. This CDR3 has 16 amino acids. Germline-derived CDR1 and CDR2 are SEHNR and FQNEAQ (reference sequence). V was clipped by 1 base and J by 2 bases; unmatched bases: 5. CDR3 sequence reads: CASSLEGQGLNYGYTF. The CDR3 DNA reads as TGTGCCAGCAGCTTAGAGGGACAGGGACTAAACTATGGCTACACCTTC.